This T cell receptor (beta chain) was recovered during a study of T cells in Graves' hyperthyroidism and ophthalmopathy. Only one count was recorded for this clonotype. The CDR3 totals 16 residues. V lost 0 bases to trimming and J lost 6 bases, with 14 bases between them. Germline lookup yields CDR1 KGHSH and CDR2 LQKENI. RNA transcripts served as the template for amplifying TCR beta CDR3 regions. HTBI primers were used for first-round RT-PCR of the TCR CDR3. TCRdb redid the calling of the multiplex PCR reads with MiXCR, one entry per CDR3 protein. Of a few hundred thousand distinct CDR3 sequences listed, 20% to 25% were seen once; the top ten hold about a quarter.

This clonotype was obtained from a man aged 18 to 29 with Graves' hyperthyroidism. The V call is TRBV18, the J call TRBJ2-2, with D maybe TRBD2 (5 bases). Sequencing input: blood. The CDR3 loop is CASSPPSSGRAGELFF. The CDR3 DNA follows: TGTGCCAGCTCACCACCGTCAAGCGGTCGGGCCGGGGAGCTGTTTTTT.